These 26 T cell receptor beta chains came from one sample sequenced in a study of human T cells and chemical hapten exposure. Using its own MiXCR run on the RACE reads, TCRdb lists one record per CDR3 protein. This sample yields more than 250,000 distinct CDR3 sequences, of which almost 8% are seen a single time; more than 0.95% belongs to the top ten. The time point is: pre-sensitization, week 0. Treatment here: therapeutic diphenylcyclopropenone sensitization with weekly scalp DPC. Sequenced here: whole blood, sampled in connection with sensitization to the hapten diphenylcyclopropenone (DPC). All receptors derive from a man between 18 and 29 years old with alopecia areata. Some clones in this sample may be carry-over from other donors' samples.

The rearrangement joins TRBV7-8 to TRBJ2-7; 10 nucleotides line up with TRBD1. The CDR3 length is 14 residues. Losses at the gene ends were 6 bases for V and 4 bases for J; bases not matched to a gene: 6. The germline V gene encodes CDR1 SGHVS and CDR2 FQNEAQ. The CDR3 loop reads CASSRGQGPYEQYF. CDR3 nucleotide sequence: TGTGCCAGCAGTCGGGGACAGGGGCCGTACGAGCAGTACTTC. The entire variable domain, with the rest obtained from reference TRBV7-8 and TRBJ2-7, is as follows: GAGVSQSPRYKVAKRGQDVALRCDPISGHVSLFWYQQALGQGPEFLTYFQNEAQLDKSGLPSDRFFAERPEGSVSTLKIQRTQQEDSAVYLCASSRGQGPYEQYFGPGTRLTVT.

The chain couples TRBV7-2 to TRBJ1-2; no clear D. V lost 2 bases and J 2 bases, leaving 6 bases between the germline ends. Germline CDR1 is SGHTA and CDR2 is FQGNSA. The CDR3 length is 13 residues. This CDR3 is CASSLKPNYGYTF. DNA of the CDR3: TGTGCCAGCAGCTTAAAACCAAACTATGGCTACACCTTC.

The chain is built from TRBV20-1 and TRBJ1-1; 7 bases fit TRBD1. After removal of 0 bases from V and 0 bases from J, the junction contained 13 bases not matched to a gene. The CDR3 loop spans 18 amino acids. Per the germline V gene, CDR1 is DFQATT and CDR2 is SNEGSKA (reference sequence). CDR3 in amino acids: CSARDRYRGKDVNTEAFF. CDR3 DNA sequence: TGCAGTGCTAGAGACCGTTACAGGGGAAAGGATGTGAACACTGAAGCTTTCTTT.

The gene calls are TRBV12-3 or TRBV12-4 and TRBJ2-2; 10 bases map to TRBD2. The CDR3 is 15 residues long. V lost 5 bases to trimming and J lost 6 bases; unmatched junction nucleotides: 6. The CDR3 is CASSPSGGPAGELFF. The CDR3 DNA is TGTGCCAGCAGTCCTAGCGGGGGCCCCGCCGGGGAGCTGTTTTTT.

This clonotype has at least ten counts. This chain connects TRBV20-1 to TRBJ2-3; 8 nucleotides align to TRBD1. The CDR3 length is 12 residues. Germline lookup yields CDR1 DFQATT and CDR2 SNEGSKA (reference sequence). With 5 bases clipped from V and 6 bases from J, the junction kept 4 bases outside the gene matches. This CDR3 reads CSARRQGDTQYF. CDR3 nucleotide sequence: TGCAGTGCTCGGAGACAGGGGGATACGCAGTATTTT.

This clonotype was counted a few times. V and J are TRBV19 and TRBJ1-5; 7 bases are shared with TRBD1. Germline V gene data show CDR1 as LNHDA and CDR2 as SQIVND (reference sequence). This CDR3 contains 14 residues. V dropped 3 bases and J dropped 8; count of bases not matched to a gene: 7. In DNA, the CDR3 is TGTGCCAGTAGTATCACAGGGGCTCTGGAGCCCCAGCATTTT. This translates into CASSITGALEPQHF.

The V and J genes are TRBV5-1 and TRBJ1-6; the match to TRBD1 covers 7 bases. V trimming: 2 bases; J trimming: 6 bases; junction bases outside the gene matches: 8. Germline V lookup: CDR1 SGHRS, CDR2 YFSETQ. The CDR3 contains 16 residues. The chain's CDR3 is CASSFGEGAPNSPLHF. The CDR3 nucleotides read TGCGCCAGCAGCTTTGGAGAGGGGGCGCCTAATTCACCCCTCCACTTT.

This clonotype was observed a few times. V and J are TRBV7-3 and TRBJ1-1; D is uncertain. Germline assignment: CDR1 SGHTA and CDR2 FQGTGA. Deletions cut 3 bases from V and 0 bases from J, with 5 bases between. The CDR3 contains 13 residues. The CDR3 reads CASSFLMNTEAFF. Written as DNA, the CDR3 is TGTGCCAGCAGCTTCCTGATGAACACTGAAGCTTTCTTT. The full variable domain, its missing parts supplied by reference TRBV7-3 and TRBJ1-1, is GAGVSQTPSNKVTEKGKYVELRCDPISGHTALYWYRQSLGQGPEFLIYFQGTGAADDSGLPNDRFFAVRPEGSVSTLKIQRTERGDSAVYLCASSFLMNTEAFFGQGTRLTVV.

The J gene is TRBJ1-5, the V gene TRBV6-5; no clear D. V was pared by 5 bases and J by 4 bases, with 15 bases between. The length of the CDR3 is 15 residues. CDR1 MNHEY and CDR2 SVGAGI come from the germline V gene. CDR3 region: CASSPTGIRNQPQHF. The DNA of the CDR3 is TGTGCCAGCAGTCCGACGGGGATAAGGAATCAGCCCCAGCATTTT.

The rearrangement links TRBV5-1 to TRBJ2-5; 9 positions match TRBD1. Germline CDR1 is SGHRS and CDR2 is YFSETQ. With V trimmed by 4 bases and J by 2 bases, 6 bases remained unmatched. The CDR3 totals 15 residues. The CDR3 region has the DNA TGCGCCAGCAGCAGACAGGGGGGAGAGCAAGAGACCCAGTACTTC. Its protein product is CASSRQGGEQETQYF. Complete variable domain (other parts from reference TRBV5-1 and TRBJ2-5): KAGVTQTPRYLIKTRGQQVTLSCSPISGHRSVSWYQQTPGQGLQFLFEYFSETQRNKGNFPGRFSGRQFSNSRSEMNVSTLELGDSALYLCASSRQGGEQETQYFGPGTRLLVL.

CDR3 sequence: CATGFSYEQYF. As DNA, the CDR3 is TGTGCCACGGGGTTTTCCTACGAGCAGTACTTC. The V and J genes are TRBV7-9 and TRBJ2-7, with a tentative D call TRBD2 (5 bases). This CDR3 contains 11 residues. Trimming took 10 bases from V and 1 from J, leaving 8 bases between them. The germline gives CDR1 SEHNR, CDR2 FQNEAQ (reference sequence).

DNA for the CDR3: TGTGCCAGCAGTTCCTTCGGACAGGGGGCTCACAATGAGCAGTTCTTC. It yields the protein CASSSFGQGAHNEQFF. The chain is built from TRBV6-2 or TRBV6-3 and TRBJ2-1; TRBD1 matches at 11 bases. Germline assignment: CDR1 MNHEY and CDR2 SVGEGT. The CDR3 spans 16 residues. Losses at the gene ends were 4 bases for V and 5 bases for J; bases not matched to a gene: 7.

To note about this clonotype: One base away lies a much larger clone, so this may be a sequencing read error. V usage is TRBV27 and J usage is TRBJ2-3, with TRBD2 matching 8 bases. The V segment lost 5 bases and the J segment 11 bases; nucleotides outside the gene matches: 9. The CDR3 sequence is 13 residues long. CDR1 and CDR2 (germline): MNHEY, SMNVEV (reference sequence). The CDR3 protein is CASSPGTSWMQYF. The CDR3 nucleotides read TGTGCCAGCAGTCCTGGGACTAGTTGGATGCAGTATTTT.

This chain uses TRBV5-1 with TRBJ1-5, with TRBD1 identical over 9 bases. With V trimmed by 4 bases and J by 6 bases, 14 bases remained unmatched. Per the germline V gene, CDR1 is SGHRS and CDR2 is YFSETQ. This CDR3 is 17 amino acids long. CDR3 coding DNA: TGCGCCAGCAGCCCCGGTTCGGGGACAGGGATGGGTCAGCCCCAGCATTTT. Its translation is CASSPGSGTGMGQPQHF.

Of note for this clonotype: A junction end diverges from the germline sequence, so it may reflect a read error. This chain links TRBV2 with TRBJ2-3; D is uncertain. Germline loops: CDR1 SNHLY, CDR2 FYNNEI. The CDR3 has 14 amino acids. CDR3 sequence reads: CASREDTGTDTQYF. Here the CDR3 DNA reads TGTGCCAGCAGGGAAGACACCGGCACAGATACGCAGTATTTT.

This chain uses TRBV27 with TRBJ2-7; 8 bases map to TRBD1. The CDR3 spans 11 residues. Unmatched junction bases numbered 1, after V lost 6 bases and J lost 6 bases. Per germline, CDR1 MNHEY and CDR2 SMNVEV (reference sequence). In DNA form, the CDR3 reads TGTGCCAGCAGGACAGGGGCCGAGCAGTACTTC. Translation gives CASRTGAEQYF.

The table lists this clonotype with a few counts. The chain employs TRBV6-1 and TRBJ2-5; D is undetermined. The CDR3 runs 11 residues. Germline V lookup: CDR1 MNHNS, CDR2 SASEGT. V dropped 3 bases and J dropped 5 bases, with 4 bases sitting between them. The CDR3 nucleotides are TGTGCCAGCAGTGACTATGAGACCCAGTACTTC. It codes for CASSDYETQYF.

The chain combines TRBV12-3 or TRBV12-4 with TRBJ1-6, with TRBD1 matching over 9 bases. V trimming: 8 bases; J trimming: 7 bases; junction bases outside the gene matches: 6. The CDR3 contains 14 residues. The CDR3 DNA is TGTGCCAGCTTCGCTACAGGGGGCAATTCACCCCTCCACTTT. It encodes CASFATGGNSPLHF.

CDR3 region: CASSLGGIDQPQHF. CDR3 sequence (DNA): TGTGCCAGCAGCTTAGGGGGGATTGACCAGCCCCAGCATTTT. The chain couples TRBV7-9 to TRBJ1-5; possible D gene TRBD1, 5 bases. CDR3 length: 14 amino acids. Germline CDR1 is SEHNR and CDR2 is FQNEAQ (reference sequence). The V gene lost 1 base and the J gene lost 7 bases, with 11 bases spanning the gap.

This clonotype was observed a few times. The chain joins TRBV2 to TRBJ2-3; weak D call: TRBD2 (5 bases). The CDR3 totals 13 residues. Looked up from germline, CDR1 is SNHLY and CDR2 is FYNNEI. Trimming pared 10 bases from V and 5 bases from J, leaving 16 bases between. CDR3 nucleotide sequence: TGTGCCATCCGCCCCGGGGTGGGAGATACGCAGTATTTT. It specifies CAIRPGVGDTQYF. Full variable domain (missing parts from reference TRBV2 and TRBJ2-3): EPEVTQTPSHQVTQMGQEVILRCVPISNHLYFYWYRQILGQKVEFLVSFYNNEISEKSEIFDDQFSVERPDGSNFTLKIRSTKLEDSAMYFCAIRPGVGDTQYFGPGTRLTVL.

The chain carries TRBV20-1 and TRBJ2-7, with TRBD2 matching over 8 bases. This CDR3 is built from 14 residues. CDR1 and CDR2 (germline): DFQATT, SNEGSKA (reference sequence). With V trimmed by 8 bases and J by 5 bases, 14 bases remained unmatched. The DNA for the CDR3 is TGCAGTCCGGGGGGGGGCCAGGGTCCCCACGAGCAGTACTTC. Translating it yields CSPGGGQGPHEQYF.

This clonotype was counted ten times or more. The J gene is TRBJ1-4, the V gene TRBV18; D uncertain. This CDR3 is 16 amino acids long. The V end lost 3 bases, the J end lost 6 bases, and 17 bases lay between the germline ends. Germline values: CDR1 KGHSH, CDR2 LQKENI. CDR3 sequence (DNA): TGTGCCAGCTCACCGGCGGCGCGGCGGGGAGATGAAAAACTGTTTTTT. Protein sequence: CASSPAARRGDEKLFF.

This clonotype was counted only a few times. The chain has TRBV9 and TRBJ2-3, with D possibly called TRBD1 or TRBD2 (5 bases each). This CDR3 has 15 amino acids. Per the germline V gene, CDR1 is SGDLS and CDR2 is YYNGEE. Deletions cut 0 bases from V and 4 bases from J, with 12 bases between. In DNA, the CDR3 is TGTGCCAGCAGCGTAGCGACAGTTAGCGCAGATACGCAGTATTTT. Translation: CASSVATVSADTQYF.

V usage is TRBV6-1 and J usage is TRBJ1-6, with D possibly being TRBD1 (5 bases). This CDR3 region has 14 residues. V was shortened by 6 bases and J by 5 bases, with 11 bases between the two germline ends. Germline V CDR1 and CDR2: MNHNS, SASEGT. In DNA form, the CDR3 reads TGTGCCAGCAGGATGACAGCAGATAATTCACCCCTCCACTTT. Amino acids: CASRMTADNSPLHF.

This clonotype was found many times. The chain recombines TRBV10-3 with TRBJ1-5, with TRBD1 as a possible D gene (5 bases). V lost 4 bases and J 4 bases, leaving 11 bases between the germline ends. The germline V gene encodes CDR1 ENHRY and CDR2 SYGVKD. The CDR3 runs to 14 residues. Written as DNA, the CDR3 is TGTGCCATCAGTGGGCAGGGATTTAATCAGCCCCAGCATTTT. Encoded protein: CAISGQGFNQPQHF.

This clonotype was recorded a few times. This chain links TRBV20-1 with TRBJ1-6, with 8 bases lining up with TRBD1. CDR1 is DFQATT, CDR2 SNEGSKA, per germline (reference sequence). After removal of 4 bases from V and 9 bases from J, the junction contained 8 bases not matched to a gene. The CDR3 is made up of 14 amino acids. DNA of the CDR3: TGCAGTGCTACGACAGGGGCGCTTGTTTCACCCCTCCACTTT. This translates into CSATTGALVSPLHF.